The 6 T cell receptor beta chains in this list originate from one sample, sequenced in a study of cytomegalovirus exposure and HLA in healthy donors (dated by TCRdb to 2016 to 2017). Receptor amplification or capture employed the immunoSEQ multiplex PCR assay. A mixture of 60 forward primers for TCR Vbeta segments and 13 reverse primers for TCR Jbeta segments was used in the multiplex PCR. This immuneACCESS table, as held by TCRdb, lists in-frame sequences with V and J called but not all clones. Of the missing ones, under half trace to an unresolved V gene in checked studies; the others have no known cause. This sample lists about 63,000 clones; roughly 67% were detected once. The ten top clones hold 5.4% of the sample. What was sequenced was PBMCs. These receptors all stem from a man between 45 and 60 years old in good health and CMV-seronegative.

This clone is a singleton in its sample. The rearrangement uses TRBV11-2 and TRBJ2-7; D not certain. CDR3 size: 14 residues. In germline, CDR1 is SGHAT, CDR2 FQNNGV. Trimming took 1 base from V and 6 from J, leaving 13 bases between them. The CDR3 loop is CASSLGWAPIEQYF. Written as DNA, the CDR3 is TGTGCCAGCAGCTTAGGTTGGGCCCCGATCGAGCAGTACTTC. The full variable domain, in which reference TRBV11-2 and TRBJ2-7 provide the parts outside the CDR3, is EAGVAQSPRYKIIEKRQSVAFWCNPISGHATLYWYQQILGQGPKLLIQFQNNGVVDDSQLPKDRFSAERLKGVDSTLKIQPAKLEDSAVYLCASSLGWAPIEQYFGPGTRLTVT.

This chain joins TRBV18 and TRBJ2-5; the match to TRBD1 covers 7 bases. The end of the DNA fits TRBJ2-7 better, so the J call may be wrong. Germline-derived CDR1 and CDR2 are KGHSH and LQKENI. There are 14 residues in the CDR3. CDR3 bases: TGTGCCAGCTCACCAATAGACAGGGTAAGCGAGCAGTACTTC. As protein: CASSPIDRVSEQYF.

The chain carries TRBV5-4 and TRBJ2-5; 10 nucleotides line up with TRBD2. From germline, CDR1 is SGHNT and CDR2 YYREEE (reference sequence). CDR3 length: 15 amino acids. The V gene end was trimmed by 3 bases and the J gene end by 2 bases; junction bases not matched to a gene: 4. CDR3 sequence reads: CASSSTSGPQETQYF. The DNA for the CDR3 is TGTGCCAGCAGCTCGACTAGCGGGCCGCAAGAGACCCAGTACTTC.

The V and J genes are TRBV11-1 and TRBJ1-4; D call uncertain. CDR1 and CDR2 from the germline V gene are SGHAT and FQDESV (reference sequence). The V end lost 3 bases, the J end lost 8 bases, and 10 bases lay between the germline ends. This CDR3 is built from 13 residues. CDR3 nucleotide sequence: TGTGCCAGCAGCTTCGGGAATCGCGAAAAACTGTTTTTT. It encodes CASSFGNREKLFF.

The chain employs TRBV19 and TRBJ1-1; 8 bases align to TRBD1. The length of the CDR3 is 17 residues. The germline V gene encodes CDR1 LNHDA and CDR2 SQIVND (reference sequence). V was clipped by 3 bases and J by 1 base; unmatched bases: 10. The CDR3 reads CASSMGPRTGTNTEAFF. The CDR3 DNA reads as TGTGCCAGTAGTATGGGCCCCCGGACAGGGACGAACACTGAAGCTTTCTTT.

The chain joins TRBV5-3 to TRBJ1-4; weak D call: TRBD1 (5 bases). TRBV5-3 is recorded as an ORF, its role being uncertain. The V gene lost 2 bases and the J gene lost 8 bases, with 13 bases spanning the gap. The CDR3 is 14 residues long. The CDR3 here is CARSLRQLDEKLFF. CDR3 sequence (DNA): TGTGCCAGAAGCTTACGACAGTTAGACGAAAAACTGTTTTTT.